The clone carrying this T cell receptor (beta chain) occurred a few times. Antigen specificity is unknown. The sorted conventional CD4+ T cells were CD25-low and CD127-high, with genomic DNA sequenced. These data belong to a study of regulatory and conventional T cells in RAG deficiency. General study results and limits: Shorter CDR3s in all patient subsets; >85% Treg-Tconv overlap in Omenn. Shannon entropy fell and Simpson indices rose in RAG-deficient patients.

TCRdb's table, derived via immunoSEQ multiplex PCR, lists solely in-frame clones and lacks some. Among 30,000 to 40,000 clones listed, about 76% were seen once. This CDR3 spans 14 amino acids. V was pared by 2 bases and J by 10 bases, with 17 bases between. Germline CDR1 MDHEN, CDR2 SYDVKM. This same sample was also taken into another study, of regulatory T cells. That work states: The primer mix had 52 TRBV and 13 TRBJ primers. In patients, unique TRB V-J pairs were restricted and V/J usage skewed, especially in Tregs.

The TCR was taken from a human donor in good health. Sample: CD4+ effector T cells sorted from blood. The chain uses TRBV28 and TRBJ1-2, with D perhaps matching TRBD1 (5 bases). The CDR3, as DNA: TGTGCCAGCAGTTTAAGGTCAGGGATCATTTCCTACACCTTC. Its protein is CASSLRSGIISYTF.